The TCR beta chain described here comes from a study of CD8 T cells in Susac syndrome. High-throughput TCR beta sequencing covered peripheral CD8+ and CD4+ T cells. Random hexamers were used to reverse transcribe 0.5 to 1 ug of RNA. MiXCR, applied by TCRdb to the immunoSEQ multiplex PCR reads, yields one record per CDR3 protein. The data show a few hundred thousand distinct CDR3 sequences, 70% to 90% seen once. The TCR was taken from a human donor with multiple sclerosis. The sample was CD8+ T cells from PBMCs.

The CDR3 sequence is CASSLDSFQREGLNEQYF. CDR3 coding DNA: TGTGCCAGCAGCTTAGATTCCTTTCAGCGGGAGGGCTTGAACGAGCAGTACTTC. The chain employs TRBV7-2 and TRBJ2-7; 10 bases map to TRBD2. The CDR3 contains 18 residues. Germline lookup yields CDR1 SGHTA and CDR2 FQGNSA. Trimming removed 1 base from V and 5 bases from J; junction bases left unmatched: 14.